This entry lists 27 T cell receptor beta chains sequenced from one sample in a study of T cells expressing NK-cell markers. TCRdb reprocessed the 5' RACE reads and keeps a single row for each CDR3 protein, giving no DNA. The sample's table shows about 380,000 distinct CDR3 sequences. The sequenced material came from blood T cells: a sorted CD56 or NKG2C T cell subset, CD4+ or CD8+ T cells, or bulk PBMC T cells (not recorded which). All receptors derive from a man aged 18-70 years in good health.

CDR3: CASSPGGGGFNEQFF. This rearrangement joins TRBV28 to TRBJ2-1; TCRdb indicates TRBD1, and absent DNA this call remains unverified. CDR1 MDHEN and CDR2 SYDVKM come from the germline V gene. The CDR3 totals 15 residues.

CDR3 amino acids: CASSYDAVRGREQYF. The chain carries TRBV6-5 and TRBJ2-7; TCRdb's D call of TRBD1 is untestable without DNA. CDR1 is MNHEY, CDR2 SVGAGI, per germline. The CDR3 length is 15 residues.

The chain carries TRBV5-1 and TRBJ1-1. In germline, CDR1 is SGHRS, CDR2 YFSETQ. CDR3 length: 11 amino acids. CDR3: CASSLEGEAFF.

CDR3 amino acids: CAIRRQGAPSSNYGYTF. The V call is TRBV12-3 or TRBV12-4, the J call TRBJ1-2; there is no DNA to check the TCRdb D call of TRBD1. The CDR3 is made up of 17 amino acids.

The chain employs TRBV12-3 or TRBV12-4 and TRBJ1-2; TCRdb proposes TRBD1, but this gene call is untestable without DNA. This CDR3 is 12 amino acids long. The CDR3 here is CASSLQGDGYTF.

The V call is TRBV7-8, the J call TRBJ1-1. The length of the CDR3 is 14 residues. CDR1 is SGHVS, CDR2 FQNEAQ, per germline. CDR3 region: CASSSARSATEAFF.

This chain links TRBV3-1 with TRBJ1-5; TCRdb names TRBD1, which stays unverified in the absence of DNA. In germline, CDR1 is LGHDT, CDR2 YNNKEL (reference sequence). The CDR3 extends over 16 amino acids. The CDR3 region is CASSHRGTGDSQPQHF. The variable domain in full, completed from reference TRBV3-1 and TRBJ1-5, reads DTAVSQTPKYLVTQMGNDKSIKCEQNLGHDTMYWYKQDSKKFLKIMFSYNNKELIINETVPNRFSPKSPDKAHLNLHINSLELGDSAVYFCASSHRGTGDSQPQHFGDGTRLSIL.

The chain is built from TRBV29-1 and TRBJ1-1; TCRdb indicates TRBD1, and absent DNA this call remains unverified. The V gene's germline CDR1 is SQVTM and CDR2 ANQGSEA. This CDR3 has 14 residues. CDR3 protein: CSVAAGTGNTEAFF.

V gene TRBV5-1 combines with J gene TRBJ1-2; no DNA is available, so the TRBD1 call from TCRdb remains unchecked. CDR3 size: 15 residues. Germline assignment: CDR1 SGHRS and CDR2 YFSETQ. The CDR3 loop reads CASSLQGGSNYGYTF.

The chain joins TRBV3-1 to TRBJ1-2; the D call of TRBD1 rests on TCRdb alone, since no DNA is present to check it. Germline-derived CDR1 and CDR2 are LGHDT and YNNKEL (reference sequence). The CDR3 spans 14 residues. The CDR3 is CASSPPEGVYGYTF. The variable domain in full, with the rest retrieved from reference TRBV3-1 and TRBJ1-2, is DTAVSQTPKYLVTQMGNDKSIKCEQNLGHDTMYWYKQDSKKFLKIMFSYNNKELIINETVPNRFSPKSPDKAHLNLHINSLELGDSAVYFCASSPPEGVYGYTFGSGTRLTVV.

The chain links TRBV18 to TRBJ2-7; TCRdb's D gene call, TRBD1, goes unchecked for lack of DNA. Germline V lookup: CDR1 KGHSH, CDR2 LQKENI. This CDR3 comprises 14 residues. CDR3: CASSLGTFNYEQYF.

The CDR3 sequence is CATSAPGLDTQYF. The chain uses TRBV15 and TRBJ2-3; TCRdb returns TRBD1, unconfirmable since there is no DNA. This CDR3 is built from 13 residues. The V gene's germline CDR1 is LNHNV and CDR2 YYDKDF (reference sequence).

The CDR3 is CSARVWTSGGYDEQYF. The genes are TRBV20-1 and TRBJ2-7; TCRdb reports TRBD2, a call that lacks DNA to check it against. Looked up from germline, CDR1 is DFQATT and CDR2 is SNEGSKA (reference sequence). The CDR3 is made up of 16 amino acids.

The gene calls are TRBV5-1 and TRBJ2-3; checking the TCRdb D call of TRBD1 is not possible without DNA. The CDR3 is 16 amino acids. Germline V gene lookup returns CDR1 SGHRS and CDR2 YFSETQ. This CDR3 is CASSLRGTRGVDTQYF. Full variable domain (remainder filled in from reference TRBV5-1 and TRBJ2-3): KAGVTQTPRYLIKTRGQQVTLSCSPISGHRSVSWYQQTPGQGLQFLFEYFSETQRNKGNFPGRFSGRQFSNSRSEMNVSTLELGDSALYLCASSLRGTRGVDTQYFGPGTRLTVL.

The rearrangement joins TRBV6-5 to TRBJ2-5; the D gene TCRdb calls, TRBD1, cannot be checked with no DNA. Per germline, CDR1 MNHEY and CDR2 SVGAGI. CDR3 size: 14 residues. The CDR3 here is CASSYAGVRETQYF.

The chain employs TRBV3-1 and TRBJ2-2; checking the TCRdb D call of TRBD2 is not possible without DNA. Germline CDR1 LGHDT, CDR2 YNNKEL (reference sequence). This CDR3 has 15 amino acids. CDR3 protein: CASSGRLALPGELFF.

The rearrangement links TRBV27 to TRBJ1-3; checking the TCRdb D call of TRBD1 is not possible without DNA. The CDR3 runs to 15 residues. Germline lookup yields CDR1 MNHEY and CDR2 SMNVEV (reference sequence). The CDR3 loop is CASSIQGARGNTIYF.

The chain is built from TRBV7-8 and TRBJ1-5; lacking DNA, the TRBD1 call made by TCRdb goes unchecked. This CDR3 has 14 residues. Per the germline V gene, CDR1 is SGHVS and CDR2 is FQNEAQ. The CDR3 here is CASSFRDGNQPQHF. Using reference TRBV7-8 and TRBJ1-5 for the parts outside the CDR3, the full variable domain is GAGVSQSPRYKVAKRGQDVALRCDPISGHVSLFWYQQALGQGPEFLTYFQNEAQLDKSGLPSDRFFAERPEGSVSTLKIQRTQQEDSAVYLCASSFRDGNQPQHFGDGTRLSIL.

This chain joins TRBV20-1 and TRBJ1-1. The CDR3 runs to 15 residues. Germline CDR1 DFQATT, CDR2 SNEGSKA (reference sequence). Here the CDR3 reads CSARGKGQRNTEAFF.

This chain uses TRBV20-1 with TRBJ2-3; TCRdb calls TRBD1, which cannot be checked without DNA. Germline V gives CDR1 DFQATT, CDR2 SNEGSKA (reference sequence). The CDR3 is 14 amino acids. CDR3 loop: CSVSRTGGADTQYF.

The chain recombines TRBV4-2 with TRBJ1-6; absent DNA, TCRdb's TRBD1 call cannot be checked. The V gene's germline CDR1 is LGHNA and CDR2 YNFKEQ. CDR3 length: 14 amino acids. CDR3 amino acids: CASSQERQGSPLHF.

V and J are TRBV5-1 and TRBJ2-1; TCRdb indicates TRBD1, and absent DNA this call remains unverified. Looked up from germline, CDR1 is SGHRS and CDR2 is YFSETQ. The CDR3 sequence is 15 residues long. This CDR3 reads CASSGTGTGDNEQFF.

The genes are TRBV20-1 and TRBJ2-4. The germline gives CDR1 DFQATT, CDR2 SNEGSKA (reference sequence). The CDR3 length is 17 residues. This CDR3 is CSASSRVRLQAKNIQYF.

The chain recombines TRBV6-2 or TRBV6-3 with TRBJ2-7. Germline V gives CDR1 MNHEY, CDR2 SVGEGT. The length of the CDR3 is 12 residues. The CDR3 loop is CASRTSAYEQYF.

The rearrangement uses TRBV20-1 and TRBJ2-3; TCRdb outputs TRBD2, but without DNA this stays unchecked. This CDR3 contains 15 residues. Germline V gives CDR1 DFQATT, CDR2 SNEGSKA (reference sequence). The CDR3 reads CSARDVARSVDTQYF.

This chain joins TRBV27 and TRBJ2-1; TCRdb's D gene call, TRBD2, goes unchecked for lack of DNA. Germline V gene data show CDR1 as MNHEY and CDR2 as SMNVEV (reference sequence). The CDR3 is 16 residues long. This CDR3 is CASSFRGRGGHNEQFF.

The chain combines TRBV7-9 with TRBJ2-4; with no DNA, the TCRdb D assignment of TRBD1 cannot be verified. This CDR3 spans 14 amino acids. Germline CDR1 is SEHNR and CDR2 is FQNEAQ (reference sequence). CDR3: CAASRAATKNIQYF.